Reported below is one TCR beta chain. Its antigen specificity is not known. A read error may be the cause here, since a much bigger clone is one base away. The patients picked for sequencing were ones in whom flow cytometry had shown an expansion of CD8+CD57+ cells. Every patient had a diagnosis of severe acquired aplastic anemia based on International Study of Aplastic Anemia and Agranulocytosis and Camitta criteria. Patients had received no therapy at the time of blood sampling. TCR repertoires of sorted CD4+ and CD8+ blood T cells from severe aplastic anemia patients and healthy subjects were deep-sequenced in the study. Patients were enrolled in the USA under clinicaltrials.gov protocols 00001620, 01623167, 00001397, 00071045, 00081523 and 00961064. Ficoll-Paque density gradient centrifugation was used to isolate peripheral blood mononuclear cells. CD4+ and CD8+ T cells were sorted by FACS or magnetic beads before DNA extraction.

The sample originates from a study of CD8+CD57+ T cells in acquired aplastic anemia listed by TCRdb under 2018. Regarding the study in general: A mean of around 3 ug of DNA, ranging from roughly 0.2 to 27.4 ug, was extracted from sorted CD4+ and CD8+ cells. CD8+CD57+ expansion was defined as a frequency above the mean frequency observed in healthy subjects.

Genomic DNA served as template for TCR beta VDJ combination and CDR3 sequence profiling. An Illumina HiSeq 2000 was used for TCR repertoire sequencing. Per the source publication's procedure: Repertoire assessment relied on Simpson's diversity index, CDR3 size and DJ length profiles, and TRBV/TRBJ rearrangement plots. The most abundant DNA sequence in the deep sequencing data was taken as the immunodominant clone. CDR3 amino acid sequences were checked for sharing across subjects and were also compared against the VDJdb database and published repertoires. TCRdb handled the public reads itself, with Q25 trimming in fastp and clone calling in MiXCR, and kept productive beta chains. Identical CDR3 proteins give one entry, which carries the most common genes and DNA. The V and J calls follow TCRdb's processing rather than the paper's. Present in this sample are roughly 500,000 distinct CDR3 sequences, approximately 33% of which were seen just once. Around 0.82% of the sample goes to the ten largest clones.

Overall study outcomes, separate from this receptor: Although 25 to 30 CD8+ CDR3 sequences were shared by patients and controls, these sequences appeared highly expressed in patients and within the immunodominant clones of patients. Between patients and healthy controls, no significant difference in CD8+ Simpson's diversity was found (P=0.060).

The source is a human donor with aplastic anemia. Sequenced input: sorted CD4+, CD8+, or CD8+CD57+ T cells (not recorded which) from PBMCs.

The DNA sequence reads TGCAGTGCGGCAATCTACGAGCAGTACTTC. This codes for CSAAIYEQYF. Recombination linked TRBV20-1 to TRBJ2-7; too little of a D gene remains to name it. CDR1 DFQATT and CDR2 SNEGSKA were looked up in the germline V gene (reference sequence). Trimming at the junction amounts to 6 bases on V and 3 bases on J, and the germline ends lie 6 bases apart. Including the terminal cysteine and phenylalanine, the CDR3 comprises 10 residues. The sequence is cut down to CDR3 DNA, 30 bases in frame from base 1.